Each of the 22 T cell receptor beta chains below was sequenced from the same sample in a study of early T cells in non-severe SARS-CoV-2 infection. TCRdb fed the 5' RACE reads into MiXCR, producing one record per CDR3 protein. This sample carries 99,000 or so distinct CDR3 sequences, around 16% of them seen once, and the ten largest clones take 1.3%. Sequencing was carried out using whole blood. All receptors derive from an adult who was a healthcare worker with PCR-confirmed SARS-CoV-2 infection or an uninfected control (not recorded which).

The chain employs TRBV6-5 and TRBJ2-2; TRBD2 aligns across 8 bases. J lost 0 bases, V lost 1 base, and 4 bases had no gene match. Germline V gene sequence: CDR1 MNHEY, CDR2 SVGAGI. The CDR3 covers 17 residues. The CDR3: CASSYYSGTANTGELFF. For the CDR3, the DNA is TGTGCCAGCAGTTACTATAGCGGGACGGCGAACACCGGGGAGCTGTTTTTT.

The V and J genes are TRBV30 and TRBJ2-2; D remains ambiguous. The germline V gene encodes CDR1 GTSNPN and CDR2 SVGIG (reference sequence). V was pared by 3 bases and J by 6 bases, with 11 bases between. The CDR3 contains 13 residues. The CDR3 DNA reads TGTGCCTGGAGGGATAGGGATCCCGGGGAGCTGTTTTTT. It yields the protein CAWRDRDPGELFF. Looking up the rest from reference TRBV30 and TRBJ2-2 gives the full variable domain: SQTIHQWPATLVQPVGSPLSLECTVEGTSNPNLYWYRQAAGRGLQLLFYSVGIGQISSEVPQNLSASRPQDRQFILSSKKLLLSDSGFYLCAWRDRDPGELFFGEGSRLTVL.

This clonotype was picked up a small number of times. The gene calls are TRBV6-4 and TRBJ1-6, with a weak D call TRBD1 (5 bases). Germline values: CDR1 MRHNA, CDR2 SNTAGT. The CDR3 is 14 amino acids. Trimming left V 3 bases short and J 7 bases short, with 10 bases between. CDR3 loop: CASSEGGTNSPLHF. CDR3 nucleotide sequence: TGTGCCAGCAGTGAGGGGGGAACGAATTCACCCCTCCACTTT.

The sample holds a few counts of this clonotype. The chain joins TRBV28 to TRBJ2-3, with 8 bases identical to TRBD2. The junction had 3 bases not matched to a gene; V was cut back by 3 bases and J by 10 bases. The CDR3 has 12 amino acids. Germline lookup yields CDR1 MDHEN and CDR2 SYDVKM. The CDR3: CASSFGLASQYF. DNA of the CDR3: TGTGCCAGCAGTTTTGGACTAGCTTCGCAGTATTTT.

This clonotype came up many times. J is TRBJ1-1 and V is TRBV20-1; D is unclear. Between the trimmed V and J ends, which lost 0 bases and 11 bases, there was a span of 25 bases. CDR3 size: 16 residues. The germline gives CDR1 DFQATT, CDR2 SNEGSKA (reference sequence). The CDR3 DNA follows: TGCAGTGCTAGAGACGTCTCGCGGCCGGATTCGGCGGGGGCTTTCTTT. Its protein is CSARDVSRPDSAGAFF.

J is TRBJ2-3 and V is TRBV7-2; the match to TRBD1 covers 9 bases. This CDR3 is 16 amino acids long. Germline CDR1 is SGHTA and CDR2 is FQGNSA. Trimming at V came to 6 bases and at J to 4 bases, leaving 11 bases not matched to a gene. The DNA of the CDR3 is TGTGCCAGCAGTCGTACAGGGGGCGCGATTGCAGATACGCAGTATTTT. It codes for CASSRTGGAIADTQYF.

V is TRBV2 and J is TRBJ1-6; 7 positions match TRBD1. After removal of 6 bases from V and 10 bases from J, the junction contained 12 bases not matched to a gene. Germline CDR1 is SNHLY and CDR2 is FYNNEI. The CDR3 extends over 15 amino acids. The CDR3 sequence: CASSRDSAGGSPLHF. The CDR3 coding sequence is TGTGCCAGCAGCAGGGACAGTGCCGGCGGGTCACCCCTCCACTTT. The full variable domain, rest sourced from reference TRBV2 and TRBJ1-6, is EPEVTQTPSHQVTQMGQEVILRCVPISNHLYFYWYRQILGQKVEFLVSFYNNEISEKSEIFDDQFSVERPDGSNFTLKIRSTKLEDSAMYFCASSRDSAGGSPLHFGNGTRLTVT.

This clonotype has a handful of counts. V gene TRBV20-1 combines with J gene TRBJ1-5, with D uncertain. V lost 7 bases and J 0 bases, leaving 10 bases between the germline ends. Germline V gene sequence: CDR1 DFQATT, CDR2 SNEGSKA (reference sequence). The CDR3 runs 13 residues. CDR3 nucleotides: TGCAGTGTAAGAGGTTATAGCAATCAGCCCCAGCATTTT. Protein product: CSVRGYSNQPQHF.

The chain couples TRBV9 to TRBJ2-5; D uncertain. The germline CDR1 and CDR2 sequences are SGDLS and YYNGEE. V lost 2 bases and J 1 base, leaving 12 bases between the germline ends. The CDR3 has 15 amino acids. CDR3 sequence (DNA): TGTGCCAGCAGCGTCGGCTGGAGAACCCAAGAGACCCAGTACTTC. Residues: CASSVGWRTQETQYF.

This clonotype showed up just a few times. The V and J genes are TRBV10-3 and TRBJ1-5; no firm D call. This CDR3 contains 16 residues. In germline, CDR1 is ENHRY, CDR2 SYGVKD. V shed 4 bases and J shed 0 bases, with 13 bases lying between them. Here the CDR3 reads CAISATGLDSNQPQHF. The CDR3 region has the DNA TGTGCCATCAGTGCGACCGGACTGGATAGCAATCAGCCCCAGCATTTT.

The chain couples TRBV12-3 or TRBV12-4 to TRBJ2-5, with 10 positions matching TRBD1. V lost 2 bases and J lost 2; bases outside the gene matches: 8. This CDR3 spans 17 amino acids. CDR3 amino acids: CASSLRGQGERQETQYF. As DNA, the CDR3 is TGTGCCAGCAGTTTAAGAGGACAGGGGGAGAGACAAGAGACCCAGTACTTC.

This clonotype was seen at least ten times. The genes are TRBV18 and TRBJ2-3; D is uncertain. This CDR3 is built from 14 residues. The germline CDR1 and CDR2 sequences are KGHSH and LQKENI. With 6 bases removed from V and 6 bases from J, the gap between germline ends came to 16 bases. The CDR3, as DNA: TGTGCCAGCTCCGAATATCGTCCTCCGGATACGCAGTATTTT. The encoded protein is CASSEYRPPDTQYF.

The J gene is TRBJ2-2, the V gene TRBV20-1; 7 nucleotides agree with TRBD1. Germline assignment: CDR1 DFQATT and CDR2 SNEGSKA (reference sequence). The CDR3 runs to 15 residues. V shed 5 bases, J shed 2 bases, and the junction held 8 bases outside the gene matches. The CDR3 DNA follows: TGCAGTGCTCGGCCGAGACAGGGTAACACCGGGGAGCTGTTTTTT. Protein: CSARPRQGNTGELFF.

The V gene is TRBV20-1, the J gene TRBJ2-3, with 12 bases matching TRBD2. CDR1 is DFQATT and CDR2 is SNEGSKA in the germline V gene (reference sequence). J gave up 5 bases and V 8 bases, and 5 bases lay outside the gene matches. The CDR3 extends over 13 amino acids. The CDR3, as DNA: TGCAGTAGACTAGCGGGGGTGGGAGATACGCAGTATTTT. Translated, it gives CSRLAGVGDTQYF.

This clonotype was observed a handful of times. The chain has TRBV11-2 and TRBJ2-7; perhaps TRBD1 as D (5 bases). The CDR3 consists of 14 residues. The germline V gene has CDR1 SGHAT and CDR2 FQNNGV. The germline V and J ends were trimmed by 2 bases and 3 bases, with 11 bases remaining between them. The CDR3 nucleotides are TGTGCCAGCAGCTTATCCGTAAGGGGCTACGAGCAGTACTTC. It codes for CASSLSVRGYEQYF.

This clonotype is classed as medium-sized. V gene TRBV11-2 combines with J gene TRBJ1-5; unclear D gene. Germline CDR1 is SGHAT and CDR2 is FQNNGV. Trimming stripped 0 bases from V and 4 bases from J, with 4 bases between. This CDR3 has 13 residues. The CDR3 loop is CASSLDRNQPQHF. As DNA, the CDR3 is TGTGCCAGCAGCTTAGATCGAAATCAGCCCCAGCATTTT.

Ten or more counts support this clonotype. The chain carries TRBV6-6 and TRBJ2-3, with TRBD1 identical over 12 bases. After removal of 2 bases from V and 5 bases from J, the junction contained 8 bases not matched to a gene. The CDR3 has 17 amino acids. The germline V gene has CDR1 MNHNY and CDR2 SVGAGI (reference sequence). The chain's CDR3 is CASSYAPGTGGQDTQYF. The CDR3, as DNA: TGTGCCAGCAGTTACGCCCCCGGGACAGGGGGCCAAGATACGCAGTATTTT.

The chain joins TRBV20-1 to TRBJ1-1, with D perhaps TRBD1 (5 bases). Per the germline V gene, CDR1 is DFQATT and CDR2 is SNEGSKA (reference sequence). The CDR3 has 14 amino acids. V lost 5 bases to trimming and J lost 1 base, with 14 bases between them. This CDR3 reads CSAVGRGKNTEAFF. The CDR3 DNA reads TGCAGTGCTGTGGGGCGGGGCAAGAACACTGAAGCTTTCTTT.

This chain uses TRBV7-2 with TRBJ2-7; unclear D gene. CDR3 length equals 12 residues. Germline CDR1 is SGHTA and CDR2 is FQGNSA. V was shortened by 6 bases and J by 4 bases, with 10 bases between the two germline ends. In DNA form, the CDR3 reads TGTGCCAGCAGGCAAGGTAGATACGAGCAGTACTTC. It is translated as CASRQGRYEQYF.

This clonotype was counted between two and nine times. This chain links TRBV20-1 with TRBJ2-1; the D is unclear. Per germline, CDR1 DFQATT and CDR2 SNEGSKA (reference sequence). This CDR3 region has 16 residues. V lost 5 bases, J lost 3 bases, and 20 bases lay in between. The CDR3 reads CSAAPPVTEYYNEQFF. CDR3 in DNA: TGCAGTGCTGCCCCCCCGGTCACCGAATACTACAATGAGCAGTTCTTC.

J is TRBJ1-5 and V is TRBV15; D not resolved. The V and J ends lost 0 bases and 6 bases respectively, with 12 bases between them. The CDR3 runs 15 residues. Germline-derived CDR1 and CDR2 are LNHNV and YYDKDF (reference sequence). CDR3 region: CATSRDSGEGQPQHF. CDR3 DNA: TGTGCCACCAGCAGAGATTCAGGAGAGGGTCAGCCCCAGCATTTT.

The sample holds many counts of this clonotype. The chain has TRBV27 and TRBJ1-2; 7 bases fit TRBD1. The J segment lost 4 bases and the V segment lost 6 bases, leaving 23 bases of the junction unmatched. CDR1 MNHEY and CDR2 SMNVEV come from the germline V gene (reference sequence). This CDR3 contains 19 residues. Written as DNA, the CDR3 is TGTGCCAGCAGCCCACAGGGGAGACATGATTCTGGCTGGGTCTATGGCTACACCTTC. Residues: CASSPQGRHDSGWVYGYTF.